These 2 T cell receptor beta chains were sequenced from one sample in a study of blood T cell repertoires in COVID-19. The method was immunoSEQ multiplex PCR; TCRdb's version includes in-frame clones alone and lacks a portion of them. The sample consists of about 80,000 clones, about nine tenths of them appearing once. Input material: peripheral blood. The receptors derive from a woman in her 50s in a cohort sampled during active COVID-19.

V is TRBV19 and J is TRBJ1-1; D is ambiguous. CDR1 and CDR2 (germline): LNHDA, SQIVND (reference sequence). Trimming took off 10 bases at V and 2 bases at J, with 14 bases between the two ends. CDR3 length equals 13 residues. CDR3 DNA sequence: TGTGCCACCCTGGCGGGCGTAAACACTGAAGCTTTCTTT. It translates to CATLAGVNTEAFF.

The V and J genes are TRBV6-6 and TRBJ2-1; a weak D match, TRBD2 (5 bases). The germline gives CDR1 MNHNY, CDR2 SVGAGI (reference sequence). The V and J ends lost 6 bases and 1 base respectively, with 22 bases between them. The CDR3 is 18 amino acids. CDR3 sequence reads: CASRREHRLPNSYNEQFF. The CDR3 nucleotides are TGTGCCAGCAGACGAGAACACCGACTACCTAATTCCTACAATGAGCAGTTCTTC.